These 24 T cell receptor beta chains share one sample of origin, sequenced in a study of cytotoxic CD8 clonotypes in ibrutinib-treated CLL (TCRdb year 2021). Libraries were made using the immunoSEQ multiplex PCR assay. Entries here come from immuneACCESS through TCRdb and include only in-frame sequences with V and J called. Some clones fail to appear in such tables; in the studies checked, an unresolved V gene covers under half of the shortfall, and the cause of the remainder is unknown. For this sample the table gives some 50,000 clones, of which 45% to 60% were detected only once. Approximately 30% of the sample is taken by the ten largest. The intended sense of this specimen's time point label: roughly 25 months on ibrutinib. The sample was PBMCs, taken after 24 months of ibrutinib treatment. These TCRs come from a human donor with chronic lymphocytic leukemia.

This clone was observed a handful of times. The CDR3 protein is CAHRSADQETQYF. CDR3 bases: TGTGCCCATCGGTCGGCGGACCAAGAGACCCAGTACTTC. The chain employs TRBV10-3 and TRBJ2-5; no definite D call. The V gene's germline CDR1 is ENHRY and CDR2 SYGVKD. The ends were cut back, 11 bases at V and 0 bases at J, with 13 bases in the middle. The CDR3 contains 13 residues.

CDR3 DNA sequence: TGCAGTGCTAGTGATTCAGAGAGATACACCTTC. It encodes CSASDSERYTF. This chain links TRBV20-1 with TRBJ1-2; D remains ambiguous. Germline-derived CDR1 and CDR2 are DFQATT and SNEGSKA (reference sequence). V lost 3 bases, J lost 11 bases, and 13 bases lay in between. This CDR3 comprises 11 residues.

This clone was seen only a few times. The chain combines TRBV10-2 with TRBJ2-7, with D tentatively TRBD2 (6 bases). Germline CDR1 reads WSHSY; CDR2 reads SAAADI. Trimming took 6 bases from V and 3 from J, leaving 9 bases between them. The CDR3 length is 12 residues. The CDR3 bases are TGCGCCAGCAGGGAGGGATACTACGAGCAGTACTTC. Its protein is CASREGYYEQYF.

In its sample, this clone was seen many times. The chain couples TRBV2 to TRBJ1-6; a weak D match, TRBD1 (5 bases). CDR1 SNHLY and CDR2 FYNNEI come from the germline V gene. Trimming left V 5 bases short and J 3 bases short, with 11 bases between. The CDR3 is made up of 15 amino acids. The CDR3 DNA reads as TGTGCCAGCAGTCCTGACAGTTACTATAATTCACCCCTCCACTTT. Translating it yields CASSPDSYYNSPLHF.

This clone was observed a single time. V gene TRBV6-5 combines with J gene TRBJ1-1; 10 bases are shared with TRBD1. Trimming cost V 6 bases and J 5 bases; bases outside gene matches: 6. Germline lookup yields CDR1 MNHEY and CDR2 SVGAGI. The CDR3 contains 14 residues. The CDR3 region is CASSMTGGTTEAFF. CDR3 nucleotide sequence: TGTGCCAGCAGCATGACAGGGGGCACAACTGAAGCTTTCTTT.

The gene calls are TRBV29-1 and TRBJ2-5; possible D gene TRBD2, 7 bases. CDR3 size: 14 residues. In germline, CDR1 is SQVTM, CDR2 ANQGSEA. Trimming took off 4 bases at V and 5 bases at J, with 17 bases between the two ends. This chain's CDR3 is CSVARGGEKETQYF. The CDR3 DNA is TGCAGCGTTGCCAGGGGAGGGGAGAAGGAGACCCAGTACTTC.

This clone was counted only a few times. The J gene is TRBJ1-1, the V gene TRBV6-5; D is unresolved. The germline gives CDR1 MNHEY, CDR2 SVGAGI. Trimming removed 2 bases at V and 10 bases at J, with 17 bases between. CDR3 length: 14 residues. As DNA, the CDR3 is TGTGCCAGCAGTTACCTAGACCCTAGGGCCGTAGCTTTCTTT. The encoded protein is CASSYLDPRAVAFF.

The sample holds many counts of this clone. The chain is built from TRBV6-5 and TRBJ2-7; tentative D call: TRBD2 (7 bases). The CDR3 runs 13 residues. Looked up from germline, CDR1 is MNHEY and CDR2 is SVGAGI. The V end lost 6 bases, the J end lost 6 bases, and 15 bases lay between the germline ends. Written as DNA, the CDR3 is TGTGCCAGCAGGGGAGGGGGGTCCCGCGAGCAGTACTTC. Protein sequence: CASRGGGSREQYF.

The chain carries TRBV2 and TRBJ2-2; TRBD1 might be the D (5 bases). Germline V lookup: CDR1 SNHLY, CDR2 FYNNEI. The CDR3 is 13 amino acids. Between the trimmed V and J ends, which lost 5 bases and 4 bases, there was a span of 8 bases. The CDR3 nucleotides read TGTGCCAGCAGTCAGGGCCGCACCGGGGAGCTGTTTTTT. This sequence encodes CASSQGRTGELFF.

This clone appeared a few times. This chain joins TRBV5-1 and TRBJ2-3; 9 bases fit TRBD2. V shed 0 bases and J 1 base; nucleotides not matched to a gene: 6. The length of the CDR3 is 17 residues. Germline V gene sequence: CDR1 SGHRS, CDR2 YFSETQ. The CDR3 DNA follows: TGCGCCAGCAGCTTGGTGAGCGGGGGGCCTCGCACAGATACGCAGTATTTT. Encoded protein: CASSLVSGGPRTDTQYF. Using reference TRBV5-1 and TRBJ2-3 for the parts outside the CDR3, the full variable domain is KAGVTQTPRYLIKTRGQQVTLSCSPISGHRSVSWYQQTPGQGLQFLFEYFSETQRNKGNFPGRFSGRQFSNSRSEMNVSTLELGDSALYLCASSLVSGGPRTDTQYFGPGTRLTVL.

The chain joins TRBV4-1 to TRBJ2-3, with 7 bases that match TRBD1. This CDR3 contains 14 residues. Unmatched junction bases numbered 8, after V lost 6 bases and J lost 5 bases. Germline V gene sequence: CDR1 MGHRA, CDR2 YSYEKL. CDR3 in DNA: TGCGCCAGCAGTATACAGGGGCAGGGAGATACGCAGTATTTT. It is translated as CASSIQGQGDTQYF.

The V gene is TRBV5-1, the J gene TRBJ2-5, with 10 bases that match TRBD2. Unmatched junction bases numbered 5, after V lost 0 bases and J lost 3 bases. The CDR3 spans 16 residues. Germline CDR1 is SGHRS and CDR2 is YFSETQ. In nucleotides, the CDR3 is TGCGCCAGCAGCTTGGACCTCAGCGGGGGGGAAGAGACCCAGTACTTC. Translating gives CASSLDLSGGEETQYF.

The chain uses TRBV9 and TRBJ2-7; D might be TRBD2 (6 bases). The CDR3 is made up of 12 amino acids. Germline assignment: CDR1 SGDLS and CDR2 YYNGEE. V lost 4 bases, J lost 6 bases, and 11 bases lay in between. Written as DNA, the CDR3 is TGTGCCAGCAGCTCAGCCGGGGGCGAGCAGTACTTC. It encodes CASSSAGGEQYF.

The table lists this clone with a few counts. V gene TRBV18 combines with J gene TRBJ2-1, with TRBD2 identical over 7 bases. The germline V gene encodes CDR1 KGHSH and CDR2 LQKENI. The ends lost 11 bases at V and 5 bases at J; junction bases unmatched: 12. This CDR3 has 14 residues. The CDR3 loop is CASGRGVANNEQFF. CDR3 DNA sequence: TGTGCCTCAGGCCGGGGGGTCGCCAACAATGAGCAGTTCTTC.

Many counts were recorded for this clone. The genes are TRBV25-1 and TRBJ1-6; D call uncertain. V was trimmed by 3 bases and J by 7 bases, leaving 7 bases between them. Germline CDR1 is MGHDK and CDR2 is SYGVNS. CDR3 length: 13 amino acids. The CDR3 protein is CASSDVGNSPLHF. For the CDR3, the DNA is TGTGCCAGCAGTGATGTTGGGAATTCACCCCTCCACTTT.

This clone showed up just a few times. The CDR3 region has the DNA TGCGCCAGCAAAAAGGGACTAGCGAGTGCCTACAATGAGCAGTTCTTC. Translation gives CASKKGLASAYNEQFF. V and J are TRBV10-2 and TRBJ2-1; 10 bases line up with TRBD2. The V and J ends lost 7 bases and 2 bases, in that order; junction bases with no gene match: 8. The CDR3 totals 16 residues. CDR1 and CDR2 (germline): WSHSY, SAAADI.

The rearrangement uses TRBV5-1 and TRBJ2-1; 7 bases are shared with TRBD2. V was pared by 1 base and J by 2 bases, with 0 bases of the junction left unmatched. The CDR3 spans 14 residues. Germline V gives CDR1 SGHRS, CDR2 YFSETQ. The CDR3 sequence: CASSLTSAYNEQFF. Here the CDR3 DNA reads TGCGCCAGCAGCTTGACTAGCGCCTACAATGAGCAGTTCTTC.

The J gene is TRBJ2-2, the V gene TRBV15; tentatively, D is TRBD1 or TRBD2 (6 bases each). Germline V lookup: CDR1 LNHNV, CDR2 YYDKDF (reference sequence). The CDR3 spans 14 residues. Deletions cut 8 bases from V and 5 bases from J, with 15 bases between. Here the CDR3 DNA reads TGTGCCACCGCGGGGACAAGCGTTACCGGGGAGCTGTTTTTT. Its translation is CATAGTSVTGELFF.

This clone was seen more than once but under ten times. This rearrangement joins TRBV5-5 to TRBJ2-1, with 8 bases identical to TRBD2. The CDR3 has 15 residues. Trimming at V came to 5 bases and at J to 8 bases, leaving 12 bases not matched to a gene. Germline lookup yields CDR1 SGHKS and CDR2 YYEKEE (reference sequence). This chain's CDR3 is CASRSNPTSAHEQFF. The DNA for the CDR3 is TGTGCCAGCAGGTCTAACCCGACTAGCGCCCATGAGCAGTTCTTC.

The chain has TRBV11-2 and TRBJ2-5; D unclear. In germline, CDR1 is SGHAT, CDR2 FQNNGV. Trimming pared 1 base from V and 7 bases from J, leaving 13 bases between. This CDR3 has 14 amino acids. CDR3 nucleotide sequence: TGTGCCAGCAGCTTAGGATCGACCGGCGGGACCCAGTACTTC. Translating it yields CASSLGSTGGTQYF.

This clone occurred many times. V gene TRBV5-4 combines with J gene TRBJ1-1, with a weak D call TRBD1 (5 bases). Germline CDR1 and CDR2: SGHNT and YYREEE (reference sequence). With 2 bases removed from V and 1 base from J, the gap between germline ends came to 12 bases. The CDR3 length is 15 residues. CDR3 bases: TGTGCCAGCAGCTTCGTCGGGACGGCGAACACTGAAGCTTTCTTT. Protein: CASSFVGTANTEAFF.

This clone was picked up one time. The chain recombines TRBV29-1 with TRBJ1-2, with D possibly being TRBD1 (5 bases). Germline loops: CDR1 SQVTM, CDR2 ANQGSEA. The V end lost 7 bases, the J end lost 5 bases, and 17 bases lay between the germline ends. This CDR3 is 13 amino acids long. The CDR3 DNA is TGCAGCGCAACCCACGACAGTGGATATGGCTACACCTTC. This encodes CSATHDSGYGYTF.

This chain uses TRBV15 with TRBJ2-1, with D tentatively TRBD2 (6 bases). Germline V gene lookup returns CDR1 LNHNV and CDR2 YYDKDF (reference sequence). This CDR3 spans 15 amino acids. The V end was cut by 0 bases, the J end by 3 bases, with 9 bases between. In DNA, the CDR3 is TGTGCCACCAGCAGAGATGGGCGGGGCTACAATGAGCAGTTCTTC. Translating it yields CATSRDGRGYNEQFF.

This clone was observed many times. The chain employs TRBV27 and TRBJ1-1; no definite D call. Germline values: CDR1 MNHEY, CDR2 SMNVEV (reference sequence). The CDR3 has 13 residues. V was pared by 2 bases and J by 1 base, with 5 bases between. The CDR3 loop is CASSLAGNTEAFF. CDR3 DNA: TGTGCCAGCAGTTTAGCAGGGAACACTGAAGCTTTCTTT.